This T cell receptor beta chain was retrieved from a study of cytomegalovirus exposure and HLA in healthy donors. Study-wide results and caveats: In an earlier analysis, productive rearrangement rates for most beta V segments clustered near 87% or 30%. With high specificity and sensitivity, the classifier reportedly diagnosed cytomegalovirus status.

60 Vbeta and 13 Jbeta primers were used in PCR. Under the authors' procedure: Unique TCR beta chains numbered about 80 million in a later analysis, with around 10 million shared. Sequencing was performed with immunoSEQ multiplex PCR; in TCRdb, only in-frame clones are kept and a portion is missing. That table supplies the V and J calls and clone size; D and trimming were determined from the DNA. In the table there are more than 90,000 clones, 81% of which are singletons. A note on this clone: The target antigen is unknown.

The receptor comes from a woman in her seventies in good health and CMV-seropositive. The sample consisted of PBMCs.

The CDR3 region has the DNA TGTGCCGGGCTACAGGGGGCTGGGAGTGGCTACACCTTC. Its protein is CAGLQGAGSGYTF. V is TRBV6-6 and J is TRBJ1-2; 9 bases are shared with TRBD1. The CDR3 is 13 residues long. Germline V gives CDR1 MNHNY, CDR2 SVGAGI (reference sequence). Trimming cost V 11 bases and J 7 bases; bases outside gene matches: 11.